This T cell receptor (beta chain) was captured by sequencing in a study of siplizumab effects on memory and regulatory T cells. Study results and limitations: It was not possible to assign a naive or memory phenotype to roughly 80-97% of proliferating CD4+ or CD8+ clones.

Of note for this clone: Antigen specificity is unknown.

TCRdb's copy holds only in-frame clones and misses some; the assay was immunoSEQ multiplex PCR. The data hold about 52,000 clones, with nearly 98% observed a single time. Trimming shortened V by 5 bases and J by 4 bases, and 11 bases separated the two germline ends. In germline, CDR1 is MNHNY, CDR2 SVGAGI (reference sequence). The CDR3 is 13 amino acids. This chain uses TRBV6-6 with TRBJ2-5; no clear D gene. The sequence was obtained from a human donor in good health. What was sequenced was naive CD4+ T cells sorted from blood. The CDR3 reads CASSGPRTETQYF. The CDR3 nucleotides read TGTGCCAGCAGTGGCCCCCGCACAGAGACCCAGTACTTC.